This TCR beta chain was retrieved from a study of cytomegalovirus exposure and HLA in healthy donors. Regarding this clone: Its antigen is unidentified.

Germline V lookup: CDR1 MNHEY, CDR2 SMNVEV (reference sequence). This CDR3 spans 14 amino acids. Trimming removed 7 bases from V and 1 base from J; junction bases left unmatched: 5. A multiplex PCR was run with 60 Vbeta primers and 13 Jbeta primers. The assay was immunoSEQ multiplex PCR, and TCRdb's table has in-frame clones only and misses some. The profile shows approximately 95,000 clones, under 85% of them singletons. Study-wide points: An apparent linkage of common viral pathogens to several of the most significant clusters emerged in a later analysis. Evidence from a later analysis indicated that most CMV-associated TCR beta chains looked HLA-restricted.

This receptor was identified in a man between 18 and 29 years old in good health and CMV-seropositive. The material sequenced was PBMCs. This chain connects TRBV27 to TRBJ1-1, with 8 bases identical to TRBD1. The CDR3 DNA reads TGTGCCAGCAACGCAGGGGGCCGGAACACTGAAGCTTTCTTT. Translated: CASNAGGRNTEAFF.